Shown below are 30 T cell receptor beta chains from a single sample sequenced in a study of blood T cell repertoires in COVID-19. Using immunoSEQ multiplex PCR, the repertoire was profiled, and TCRdb retains in-frame clones only, with some absent. The table has about 150,000 clones, under 90% seen once. Sequenced: peripheral blood. All receptors derive from an elderly woman with acute or convalescent COVID-19.

V and J are TRBV6-2 or TRBV6-3 and TRBJ2-1, with D perhaps matching TRBD2 (6 bases). This CDR3 contains 17 residues. Trimming left V 0 bases short and J 8 bases short, with 20 bases between. Looked up from germline, CDR1 is MNHEY and CDR2 is SVGEGT. CDR3 nucleotides: TGTGCCAGCAGTTACTCGATTGACTCTGAGGGCGGGGATGAGCAGTTCTTC. It encodes CASSYSIDSEGGDEQFF.

This clone was seen a single time. This chain joins TRBV2 and TRBJ2-7; D perhaps matches TRBD2 (6 bases). The V gene's germline CDR1 is SNHLY and CDR2 FYNNEI. With 8 bases removed from V and 0 bases from J, the gap between germline ends came to 14 bases. This CDR3 comprises 14 residues. The CDR3 nucleotides read TGTGCCAGCCGTGGCGGGGTCAGCTCCTACGAGCAGTACTTC. This sequence encodes CASRGGVSSYEQYF.

The chain employs TRBV30 and TRBJ2-3, with D tentatively TRBD1 (5 bases). In germline, CDR1 is GTSNPN, CDR2 SVGIG (reference sequence). The CDR3 consists of 15 residues. The CDR3 coding sequence is TGTGCGATAAACTCAGGGCCGGGTACGACAGATACGCAGTATTTT. This gives the protein CAINSGPGTTDTQYF.

This clone was counted only a few times. J is TRBJ1-1 and V is TRBV29-1; 7 bases are a match to TRBD1. There are 14 residues in the CDR3. The V and J ends lost 5 bases and 4 bases, in that order; junction bases with no gene match: 10. Looked up from germline, CDR1 is SQVTM and CDR2 is ANQGSEA. As DNA, the CDR3 is TGCAGCGTTCGTACCCGAACAGGGGTCACTGAAGCTTTCTTT. This codes for CSVRTRTGVTEAFF.

The genes are TRBV7-3 and TRBJ1-1, with D perhaps matching TRBD1 (5 bases). The germline V and J ends were trimmed by 3 bases and 1 base, with 6 bases remaining between them. The CDR3 is 13 amino acids. Looked up from germline, CDR1 is SGHTA and CDR2 is FQGTGA. CDR3 loop: CASSFGANTEAFF. The CDR3 bases are TGTGCCAGCAGCTTTGGGGCGAACACTGAAGCTTTCTTT.

V is TRBV7-9 and J is TRBJ2-1; 8 positions agree with TRBD2. The germline gives CDR1 SEHNR, CDR2 FQNEAQ (reference sequence). The CDR3 has 19 residues. V dropped 2 bases and J dropped 0; count of bases not matched to a gene: 12. CDR3 coding DNA: TGTGCCAGCAGCTTACCCCGGCGGGGGGTCTCGAGCTCCTACAATGAGCAGTTCTTC. Translation gives CASSLPRRGVSSSYNEQFF. Combining the CDR3 with reference TRBV7-9 and TRBJ2-1 gives the whole variable domain DTGVSQNPRHKITKRGQNVTFRCDPISEHNRLYWYRQTLGQGPEFLTYFQNEAQLEKSRLLSDRFSAERPKGSFSTLEIQRTEQGDSAMYLCASSLPRRGVSSSYNEQFFGPGTRLTVL.

This clone was picked up a small number of times. The gene calls are TRBV6-5 and TRBJ1-1; D gene uncertain. The CDR3 totals 11 residues. From germline, CDR1 is MNHEY and CDR2 SVGAGI. Trimming took 7 bases from V and 11 from J, leaving 14 bases between them. The CDR3 bases are TGTGCCAGCATCCAACTGGAGAGGGCTTTCTTT. Encoded protein: CASIQLERAFF.

The rearrangement uses TRBV7-2 and TRBJ2-5; D gene uncertain. The germline V and J ends were trimmed by 2 bases and 5 bases, with 6 bases remaining between them. Per germline, CDR1 SGHTA and CDR2 FQGNSA. The CDR3 length is 12 residues. The CDR3, as DNA: TGTGCCAGCAGCTTAAGTGGCGAGACCCAGTACTTC. This codes for CASSLSGETQYF.

The J gene is TRBJ1-6, the V gene TRBV10-3; 7 bases align to TRBD1. This CDR3 has 14 residues. The V gene's germline CDR1 is ENHRY and CDR2 SYGVKD. Trimming cost V 6 bases and J 5 bases; bases outside gene matches: 4. In DNA, the CDR3 is TGTGCCATCAGCCGGGACAGTAATAATTCACCCCTCCACTTT. Translated: CAISRDSNNSPLHF.

J is TRBJ2-7 and V is TRBV6-5; tentatively, D is TRBD2 (5 bases). Germline V gene data show CDR1 as MNHEY and CDR2 as SVGAGI. V was trimmed by 0 bases and J by 9 bases, leaving 18 bases between them. The CDR3 consists of 15 residues. CDR3 DNA: TGTGCCAGCAGTTACTCGTCGGGAACGCAGGTGGGGCAGTACTTC. This translates into CASSYSSGTQVGQYF.

The chain has TRBV7-8 and TRBJ2-7; D perhaps matches TRBD1 (6 bases). The CDR3 has 15 residues. Trimming took 5 bases from V and 1 from J, leaving 15 bases between them. Germline assignment: CDR1 SGHVS and CDR2 FQNEAQ. The CDR3 DNA is TGTGCCAGCAGCCCCACCGGGACAACTTCCTACGAGCAGTACTTC. Encoded protein: CASSPTGTTSYEQYF.

This chain links TRBV19 with TRBJ1-1; D is unclear. Looked up from germline, CDR1 is LNHDA and CDR2 is SQIVND (reference sequence). V lost 7 bases and J lost 3, with 6 bases in between. The length of the CDR3 is 11 residues. The CDR3 DNA sequence: TGTGCCAGTATCATGTACACTGAAGCTTTCTTT. It encodes CASIMYTEAFF.

The rearrangement joins TRBV19 to TRBJ2-5; tentative D call: TRBD2 (6 bases). CDR3 length: 19 residues. The V gene's germline CDR1 is LNHDA and CDR2 SQIVND (reference sequence). V dropped 4 bases and J dropped 4 bases, with 28 bases sitting between them. The CDR3: CASSTSTSGRLGGRETQYF. For the CDR3, the DNA is TGTGCCAGTAGTACGTCAACCTCTGGGAGGTTGGGGGGACGAGAGACCCAGTACTTC.

This sequence joins TRBV5-1 and TRBJ2-3; 8 bases are a match to TRBD2. CDR3 length: 16 amino acids. CDR1 is SGHRS and CDR2 is YFSETQ in the germline V gene. V shed 0 bases, J shed 2 bases, and the junction held 5 bases outside the gene matches. The CDR3, as DNA: TGCGCCAGCAGCTTGGAAGGTAGCGGGGTCACAGATACGCAGTATTTT. Protein product: CASSLEGSGVTDTQYF.

The chain employs TRBV6-2 or TRBV6-3 and TRBJ2-1; 12 bases are shared with TRBD2. The CDR3 consists of 16 residues. The V gene end was trimmed by 2 bases and the J gene end by 7 bases; junction bases not matched to a gene: 6. Germline CDR1 and CDR2: MNHEY and SVGEGT. The CDR3 reads CASSYPGLAGGNEQFF. In nucleotides, the CDR3 is TGTGCCAGCAGTTACCCGGGACTAGCGGGCGGGAATGAGCAGTTCTTC.

V gene TRBV6-5 combines with J gene TRBJ2-1, with TRBD2 matching over 12 bases. Germline loops: CDR1 MNHEY, CDR2 SVGAGI. The V gene end was trimmed by 4 bases and the J gene end by 5 bases; junction bases not matched to a gene: 6. The CDR3 covers 16 residues. The CDR3 bases are TGTGCCAGCAGTTCCCCGGGACTAGCGGGTCACAATGAGCAGTTCTTC. It codes for CASSSPGLAGHNEQFF.

This sequence joins TRBV18 and TRBJ2-1; 8 bases fit TRBD2. Trimming removed 4 bases from V and 1 base from J; junction bases left unmatched: 3. Per germline, CDR1 KGHSH and CDR2 LQKENI. This CDR3 is 15 amino acids long. The CDR3 nucleotides are TGTGCCAGCTCACTGCGGGGGGAATCCTACAATGAGCAGTTCTTC. Its protein product is CASSLRGESYNEQFF.

This chain uses TRBV29-1 with TRBJ2-2; D unclear. The germline V gene has CDR1 SQVTM and CDR2 ANQGSEA. CDR3 length equals 14 residues. V lost 4 bases to trimming and J lost 1 base, with 10 bases between them. The CDR3 nucleotides read TGCAGCGTTGCAGGAATTCAGAACACCGGGGAGCTGTTTTTT. Translating it yields CSVAGIQNTGELFF.

This CDR3 is CASSQDRRKNTEAFF. In DNA, the CDR3 is TGCGCCAGCAGCCAAGATCGGCGGAAGAACACTGAAGCTTTCTTT. The rearrangement uses TRBV4-3 and TRBJ1-1; D gene uncertain. CDR3 length: 15 amino acids. In germline, CDR1 is LGHNA, CDR2 YSLEER. Trimming shortened V by 0 bases and J by 1 base, and 9 bases separated the two germline ends.

This clone occurred many times. V is TRBV4-3 and J is TRBJ1-2; 8 nucleotides agree with TRBD1. The CDR3 consists of 15 residues. Germline V gene data show CDR1 as LGHNA and CDR2 as YSLEER. The J segment lost 4 bases and the V segment lost 0 bases, leaving 4 bases of the junction unmatched. In nucleotides, the CDR3 is TGCGCCAGCAGCCAAGACGCAGGGGGCCCCTATGGCTACACCTTC. It translates to CASSQDAGGPYGYTF.

The chain couples TRBV6-5 to TRBJ2-7; TRBD2 matches 11 bases. The CDR3 is 14 amino acids. Germline V gene sequence: CDR1 MNHEY, CDR2 SVGAGI. V lost 5 bases, J lost 5 bases, and 5 bases stayed unmatched. The CDR3 DNA is TGTGCCAGCAGTACTGTAGCGGGAGGGCACGAGCAGTACTTC. It yields the protein CASSTVAGGHEQYF.

CDR3 amino acids: CATSDRGGANTGELFF. For the CDR3, the DNA is TGTGCCACCAGTGACCGCGGGGGGGCCAACACCGGGGAGCTGTTTTTT. The V and J genes are TRBV24-1 and TRBJ2-2; 9 nucleotides match TRBD2. This CDR3 is built from 16 residues. After removal of 4 bases from V and 2 bases from J, the junction contained 4 bases not matched to a gene. Germline lookup yields CDR1 KGHDR and CDR2 SFDVKD.

CDR3 region: CASSHTKGRNQPQHF. In DNA form, the CDR3 reads TGTGCCAGCAGCCACACCAAGGGGCGCAATCAGCCCCAGCATTTT. The genes are TRBV14 and TRBJ1-5, with D possibly matching TRBD1 (5 bases). The CDR3 length is 15 residues. Germline loops: CDR1 SGHDN, CDR2 FVKESK. The germline V and J ends were trimmed by 3 bases and 2 bases, with 11 bases remaining between them.

The rearrangement joins TRBV28 to TRBJ1-1; D is possibly TRBD1 (5 bases). Germline V gene data show CDR1 as MDHEN and CDR2 as SYDVKM. Trimming removed 5 bases at V and 0 bases at J, with 10 bases between. There are 14 residues in the CDR3. CDR3 sequence reads: CASSRQFMNTEAFF. The CDR3 bases are TGTGCCAGCAGTCGACAGTTCATGAACACTGAAGCTTTCTTT.

Here the CDR3 reads CASSRLQGLSYEQYF. Written as DNA, the CDR3 is TGCGCCAGCAGCCGGCTACAGGGGCTTTCCTACGAGCAGTACTTC. This chain links TRBV4-1 with TRBJ2-7; 7 bases agree with TRBD1. Trimming took 4 bases from V and 1 from J; bases not matched to a gene: 7. There are 15 residues in the CDR3. CDR1 is MGHRA, CDR2 YSYEKL, per germline.

The chain recombines TRBV25-1 with TRBJ1-1; 10 nucleotides agree with TRBD1. The germline CDR1 and CDR2 sequences are MGHDK and SYGVNS. The CDR3 runs to 16 residues. The ends lost 0 bases at V and 7 bases at J; junction bases unmatched: 8. CDR3 amino acids: CASSEYPGQGKNEAFF. The CDR3 DNA sequence: TGTGCCAGCAGTGAATATCCGGGACAGGGGAAGAATGAAGCTTTCTTT.

The chain recombines TRBV15 with TRBJ2-1; the D gene is possibly TRBD1 (6 bases). V was cut by 9 bases and J by 4 bases, with 16 bases left in between. Germline CDR1 reads LNHNV; CDR2 reads YYDKDF (reference sequence). This CDR3 comprises 14 residues. CDR3 residues: CATSRDKRYNEQFF. The CDR3 nucleotides read TGTGCCACATCCCGGGACAAAAGATACAATGAGCAGTTCTTC.

The chain links TRBV25-1 to TRBJ2-7, with TRBD2 matching over 9 bases. CDR1 is MGHDK, CDR2 SYGVNS, per germline. The CDR3 is made up of 15 amino acids. With V trimmed by 0 bases and J by 1 base, 1 base remained unmatched. The CDR3 loop is CASSEYLAGSYEQYF. The CDR3 region has the DNA TGTGCCAGCAGTGAATATCTAGCGGGGTCCTACGAGCAGTACTTC.

A single count supports this clone. The chain employs TRBV6-2 or TRBV6-3 and TRBJ1-3; D remains unclear. Per germline, CDR1 MNHEY and CDR2 SVGEGT. There are 15 residues in the CDR3. V was clipped by 3 bases and J by 0 bases, with 9 bases between them. The CDR3 nucleotides read TGTGCCAGCAGTTATGATCCCAGCTCTGGAAACACCATATATTTT. It yields the protein CASSYDPSSGNTIYF.

V gene TRBV6-5 combines with J gene TRBJ2-4, with a tentative D call TRBD2 (6 bases). The germline gives CDR1 MNHEY, CDR2 SVGAGI. Trimming shortened V by 5 bases and J by 5 bases, and 13 bases separated the two germline ends. CDR3 length equals 14 residues. The CDR3 loop reads CASSPEGEENIQYF. CDR3 DNA: TGTGCCAGCAGTCCGGAGGGCGAGGAAAACATTCAGTACTTC.